The rows below give T cell receptor beta chains drawn from one sample of a study of T cell responses to AZD1222 COVID-19 vaccine. Some clones are missing from TCRdb's copy, which holds only in-frame ones; the method was immunoSEQ multiplex PCR. The sample shows around 200,000 clones, 80% to 90% of them seen only once. The material was peripheral blood, obtained on day 0 of AZD1222 vaccination. These TCRs come from an adult in good health. Both conserved end residues are part of each CDR3. D genes are given only for firm matches. The size entry is marked missing in some rows and otherwise reads once, few, many or a size class.

v_gene	j_gene	d_gene	abundance	CDR3nt	CDR3aa
TRBV7-3	TRBJ2-2	NA	NA	TGTGCCAGCAGCTTCAACGGGGCCGGGGAGCTGTTTTTT	CASSFNGAGELFF
TRBV5-1	TRBJ2-2	NA	NA	TGCGCCAGCAGCTTGGGGGGGCGAGGCACCGGGGAGCTGTTTTTT	CASSLGGRGTGELFF
TRBV10-3	TRBJ2-3	TRBD1	NA	TGTGCCATCAGTCTGGACAGGGGAGTTAGTACAGATACGCAGTATTTT	CAISLDRGVSTDTQYF
TRBV27	TRBJ2-1	TRBD1	NA	TGTGCCAGCACCTCGGGAATGGACAGGCGTTACAATGAGCAGTTCTTC	CASTSGMDRRYNEQFF
TRBV9	TRBJ2-5	NA	NA	TGTGCCAGCAGCGCGGGGCCCGGGATCCGAGAGACCCAGTACTTC	CASSAGPGIRETQYF
TRBV24-1	TRBJ2-1	TRBD2	NA	TGTGCCACCAGTGATTTATGGAGCGGGAGAGGGGGTGAGCAGTTCTTC	CATSDLWSGRGGEQFF
TRBV27	TRBJ2-7	NA	NA	TGTGCCAGCGGGCGAGGACAGTTAAACTACGAGCAGTACTTC	CASGRGQLNYEQYF
TRBV15	TRBJ2-7	NA	NA	TGTGCCACCAGCAGAGATCGCCCCTACGAGCAGTACTTC	CATSRDRPYEQYF
TRBV2	TRBJ1-1	NA	NA	TGTGCCAGCAGTGAAAGGCCCGGGCCCGGCACTGAAGCTTTCTTT	CASSERPGPGTEAFF
TRBV9	TRBJ2-5	NA	NA	TGTGCCAGCAGCGTAGCGAGGGTGGGTGAGACCCAGTACTTC	CASSVARVGETQYF
TRBV7-6	TRBJ1-6	NA	NA	TGTGCCAGCAGCTTACGCGAGTATCCCCCATCGGCCCTCCACTTT	CASSLREYPPSALHF
TRBV7-6	TRBJ2-5	TRBD2	NA	TGTGCCAGCAGCTTAGAACCTAGCGGGGGGGCGGATGAGACCCAGTACTTC	CASSLEPSGGADETQYF
TRBV19	TRBJ2-4	NA	NA	TGTGCCAGTAGGAGTGGGGGAGCCAAAAACATTCAGTACTTC	CASRSGGAKNIQYF
TRBV7-3	TRBJ1-5	NA	NA	TGTGCCAGCACCGCCAAGGGACGGGAGGGATTGCAGCCCCAGCATTTT	CASTAKGREGLQPQHF
TRBV5-5	TRBJ2-5	NA	NA	TGTGCCAGCAGCCGAGCCACAAGTCCGGAGACCCAGTACTTC	CASSRATSPETQYF
TRBV3-1/TRBV3-2	TRBJ1-2	NA	NA	TGTGCCAGCAGCCAAGCTCGGTCAACATATGGCTACACCTTC	CASSQARSTYGYTF
TRBV30	TRBJ2-6	NA	NA	TGTGCCTGGAGTACCGGGGCCAACGTCCTGACTTTC	CAWSTGANVLTF
TRBV28	TRBJ2-1	NA	NA	TGTGCCAGTACGACTCCCCCGACTGAGCAGTTCTTC	CASTTPPTEQFF
TRBV27	TRBJ2-3	NA	NA	TGTGCCAGCAGTGCCGTTCCTAGCACAGGTACGCAGTATTTT	CASSAVPSTGTQYF
TRBV9	TRBJ2-3	TRBD2	once	TGTGCCAGCAGCGTAGGGACTAGCGGGGGGGCAGATACGCAGTATTTT	CASSVGTSGGADTQYF
TRBV29-1	TRBJ2-7	NA	once	TGCAGCGTTGAATATGGGGCCCCCTACGAGCAGTACTTC	CSVEYGAPYEQYF
TRBV19	TRBJ1-3	NA	NA	TGTGCCAGTGAAAGGGGGTCTGGAAACACCATATATTTT	CASERGSGNTIYF
TRBV4-2	TRBJ1-5	NA	NA	TGTGCCAGCAGCCAAGAGCAATTGGACAGCAATCAGCCCCAGCATTTT	CASSQEQLDSNQPQHF
TRBV3-1/TRBV3-2	TRBJ2-5	NA	NA	TGTGCCAGCAGCCACCGGGGAGAGACCCAGTACTTC	CASSHRGETQYF
TRBV6-5	TRBJ1-6	NA	once	TGTGCCAGCAGGGGGGACCTTTCGGGTTCACCCCTCCACTTT	CASRGDLSGSPLHF
TRBV5-1	TRBJ1-2	NA	NA	TGCGCCAGCAGCTCGAACCGGGTCTGGGATTGGGGCTACACCTTC	CASSSNRVWDWGYTF
TRBV18	TRBJ2-5	NA	NA	TGTGCCAGCTCACCAGCGATCCAAGAGACCCAGTACTTC	CASSPAIQETQYF
TRBV27	TRBJ2-3	TRBD1	NA	TGTGCCAGCAGTCCAGGACAGGGTTTAGATACGCAGTATTTT	CASSPGQGLDTQYF
TRBV6-4	TRBJ1-1	TRBD1	NA	TGTGCCAGCAGCTGTCCGCCGAGGACAGGGGGTTTTAAGAACACTGAAGCTTTCTTT	CASSCPPRTGGFKNTEAFF
TRBV9	TRBJ2-1	NA	NA	TGTGCCAGCAGCGTAAGAAGGGGGGGCTACAATGAGCAGTTCTTC	CASSVRRGGYNEQFF
TRBV7-3	TRBJ2-3	TRBD2	few	TGTGCCAGCAGCTCCAAGCGGGGGCACACAGATACGCAGTATTTT	CASSSKRGHTDTQYF
TRBV27	TRBJ1-5	TRBD1	NA	TGTGCCAGCAGTTTATCGACAGGGGGCAATCAGCCCCAGCATTTT	CASSLSTGGNQPQHF
TRBV6-5	TRBJ1-5	TRBD1	NA	TGTGCCAGCAGTAGACAGGGAGGCAATCAGCCCCAGCATTTT	CASSRQGGNQPQHF
TRBV18	TRBJ1-1	NA	NA	TGTGCCAGCTCACCACCGGATGAAGTCCCTGAAGCTTTCTTT	CASSPPDEVPEAFF
TRBV11-2	TRBJ1-1	NA	NA	TGTGCCAGCAGCTTAGACGGGACTGAGGCTTTCTTT	CASSLDGTEAFF
TRBV7-2	TRBJ2-3	TRBD2	NA	TGTGCCAGCAGCCTCGCATGGACTAGTCCGCAGTATTTT	CASSLAWTSPQYF
TRBV19	TRBJ2-7	TRBD1	NA	TGTGCCAGTAGTAATCCGGGACAGGGGACCCACGAGCAGTACTTC	CASSNPGQGTHEQYF
TRBV12-3/TRBV12-4	TRBJ2-7	TRBD2	NA	TGTGCCAGCAGTTGGACTAGGGGCGAGCAGTACTTC	CASSWTRGEQYF
TRBV29-1	TRBJ1-2	NA	few	TGCAGCGTTGAAGGGGGCTGGGGCTATGGCTACACCTTC	CSVEGGWGYGYTF
TRBV19	TRBJ1-6	TRBD1	NA	TGTGCCAGTAGTATAGAGACAGGGGCAAGTAATTCACCCCTCCACTTT	CASSIETGASNSPLHF
TRBV7-3	TRBJ1-1	TRBD1	NA	TGTGCCAGCAGCAAAAGGACAGGGGGCCAGTTCATGAACACTGAAGCTTTCTTT	CASSKRTGGQFMNTEAFF
TRBV4-1	TRBJ2-1	NA	NA	TGCGCCAGCAGCCAAGACAGGGACGATGAGCAGTTCTTC	CASSQDRDDEQFF
TRBV7-8	TRBJ2-3	TRBD1	NA	TGTGCCAGCAGAGAGGACAGGACTAGCACAGATACGCAGTATTTT	CASREDRTSTDTQYF
TRBV6-5	TRBJ2-7	NA	NA	TGTGCCAGCAGCCGCGCCGAGAGGTACGAGCAGTACTTC	CASSRAERYEQYF
TRBV5-8	TRBJ1-2	NA	NA	TGTGCCAGCAGCTTGATCCTGGTGTACACCTTC	CASSLILVYTF
TRBV2	TRBJ2-1	TRBD1	NA	TGTGCCAGCAGTGCCGGGACAGGGTCCTACAATGAGCAGTTCTTC	CASSAGTGSYNEQFF
TRBV10-3	TRBJ1-2	NA	NA	TGTGCCATCAGCCCGGGGGGTTCTAACTATGGCTACACCTTC	CAISPGGSNYGYTF
TRBV28	TRBJ1-1	NA	NA	TGTGCCAGCAGTCTAGGCCCCGTCCTGGAAGCTTTCTTT	CASSLGPVLEAFF
TRBV7-2	TRBJ2-7	NA	NA	TGTGCCAGCAGCTTAGTAGGAGTTAACCACGAGCAGTACTTC	CASSLVGVNHEQYF
TRBV30	TRBJ2-3	NA	NA	TGTGCCTGGAGTGTACAAGGAAGGGGGGGCACAGATACGCAGTATTTT	CAWSVQGRGGTDTQYF
TRBV4-1	TRBJ1-5	TRBD1	few	TGCGCCAGCAGCCAAGATCGACAGGGGGCCGTCGATAGCAATCAGCCCCAGCATTTT	CASSQDRQGAVDSNQPQHF
TRBV3-1/TRBV3-2	TRBJ2-1	NA	NA	TGTGCCAGCAGCCCCCCCTTTGGGGCAGGCAATGAGCAGTTCTTC	CASSPPFGAGNEQFF
TRBV9	TRBJ2-5	NA	once	TGTGCCAGCAGTCCCACCGGAGCGCCAGAGACCCAGTACTTC	CASSPTGAPETQYF
TRBV19	TRBJ1-5	TRBD1	NA	TGTGCCAGTACCCCCCCAATCGGGACAGGGGGTGTCAATCAGCCCCAGCATTTT	CASTPPIGTGGVNQPQHF